These T cell receptor beta chains were read from a single sample in a study of control samples from healthy donors and cancer patients. The repertoire was sequenced with immunoSEQ multiplex PCR; TCRdb's copy has only in-frame clones and lacks some. The sample consists of some 140,000 clones, 80% to 95% of them appearing once. Sequenced sample: blood. The receptors were sampled from a man between 25 and 39 years old in good health. CDR3s include the opening cysteine and the closing phenylalanine or tryptophan. D genes are given only for firm matches. Rows may omit the clone size; those that give it use once, few, many or a size class.

d_gene	abundance	v_gene	j_gene	CDR3nt	CDR3aa
NA	few	TRBV11-1	TRBJ1-1	TGTGCCAGCAGCTTGGGACGAAGGACCGTTAACACTGAAGCTTTCTTT	CASSLGRRTVNTEAFF
NA	NA	TRBV28	TRBJ1-2	TGTGCCAGCATACAGGGCGATGGCTACACCTTC	CASIQGDGYTF
NA	NA	TRBV7-9	TRBJ1-1	TGTGCCAGCAGCGAACAGGGTACAACCCCTGAAGCTTTCTTT	CASSEQGTTPEAFF
TRBD1	NA	TRBV28	TRBJ1-5	TGTGCCAGCAGTACCCAACCGGGACAGGGGGACAATCAGCCCCAGCATTTT	CASSTQPGQGDNQPQHF
NA	NA	TRBV7-2	TRBJ2-7	TGTGCCAGCAGCTTTACCGGGGCATTGAGTTACGAGCAGTACTTC	CASSFTGALSYEQYF
NA	once	TRBV4-1	TRBJ1-1	TGCGCCAGCAGCCAAGATGGGCAGGCCTATGAAGCTTTCTTT	CASSQDGQAYEAFF
NA	NA	TRBV30	TRBJ1-5	TGTGCCTGGAGTGTCGGGCAGGGAGATCAGCCCCAGCATTTT	CAWSVGQGDQPQHF
TRBD2	NA	TRBV11-3	TRBJ2-4	TGTGCCAGCAGCTTGACGGGAGGGCCAGAAAACATTCAGTACTTC	CASSLTGGPENIQYF
TRBD1	NA	TRBV7-9	TRBJ1-4	TGTGCCAGCAGCCGGGGGGACAGGGGGCGTTCAGTCGGAAAACTGTTTTTT	CASSRGDRGRSVGKLFF
TRBD2	NA	TRBV5-1	TRBJ2-5	TGCGCCAGCAGCGGTACCGAAGGACTAGTCCAAGAGACCCAGTACTTC	CASSGTEGLVQETQYF
TRBD1	NA	TRBV7-9	TRBJ2-2	TGTGCCAGCAGCTTACCAGCGTATCGGCAGGGGGACACCGGGGAGCTGTTTTTT	CASSLPAYRQGDTGELFF
TRBD2	NA	TRBV6-1	TRBJ2-3	TGTGCCAGCAGTGAAAACCTAGCGGGAGGGGGTGATACGCAGTATTTT	CASSENLAGGGDTQYF
NA	NA	TRBV6-5	TRBJ2-7	TGTGCCAGCAGATACGGGACATACCTGTACTTC	CASRYGTYLYF
TRBD1	few	TRBV6-5	TRBJ1-4	TGTGCCAGCACCCTACCTGCGACAGGGAATGAAAAACTGTTTTTT	CASTLPATGNEKLFF
NA	NA	TRBV12-3/TRBV12-4	TRBJ2-6	TGTGCCAGCACCATCTCTGGGGCCAACGTCCTGACTTTC	CASTISGANVLTF
NA	NA	TRBV11-3	TRBJ1-1	TGTGCCAGCAGCTTAGGGTTTAGGGAGACTAACACTGAAGCTTTCTTT	CASSLGFRETNTEAFF
NA	NA	TRBV27	TRBJ1-5	TGTGCCAGCAGTTTTCAGGGCTCAAATCAGCCCCAGCATTTT	CASSFQGSNQPQHF
TRBD1	NA	TRBV5-4	TRBJ2-7	TGTGCCAGCAGCTATATAGGACAGGGTAGATCCTACGAGCAGTACTTC	CASSYIGQGRSYEQYF
NA	NA	TRBV30	TRBJ1-4	TGTGCCTGGGGACCGGGACACAACGATGAAAAACTGTTTTTT	CAWGPGHNDEKLFF
NA	NA	TRBV30	TRBJ1-3	TGTGCCTACAGGGCTGGAAACACCATATATTTT	CAYRAGNTIYF
TRBD2	NA	TRBV28	TRBJ2-3	TGTGCCAGCAGTTTGCCCATCCGCTCTAGCGGGAGGGCAGGCACAGATACGCAGTATTTT	CASSLPIRSSGRAGTDTQYF
TRBD2	once	TRBV4-1	TRBJ2-5	TGCGCCAGCAGGCGCGGACTAGCGGGAGGGAAAGAGACCCAGTACTTC	CASRRGLAGGKETQYF
NA	NA	TRBV12-5	TRBJ2-4	TGTGCTAGTGCCCCGGCTGTGACCAAAAACATTCAGTACTTC	CASAPAVTKNIQYF
TRBD1	NA	TRBV27	TRBJ2-7	TGTGCCAGCAGCGGGACAGGGGGTTCCTACGAGCAGTACTTC	CASSGTGGSYEQYF
NA	NA	TRBV6-2/TRBV6-3	TRBJ2-7	TGTGCCAGCAGTGGATTCCGGGACACGGATTCCTACGAGCAGTACTTC	CASSGFRDTDSYEQYF
NA	NA	TRBV24-1	TRBJ2-7	TGTGCCACCAGTGACCTTGGGGACGAGCAGTACTTC	CATSDLGDEQYF
NA	NA	TRBV7-2	TRBJ1-4	TGTGCCAGCAGCTTAGCCGCCCAGGGATACGGTGAAAAACTGTTTTTT	CASSLAAQGYGEKLFF
TRBD1	once	TRBV6-5	TRBJ1-2	TGTGCCAGCAGTTCGGGACAGGTAGTCACCTTC	CASSSGQVVTF
TRBD2	NA	TRBV4-1	TRBJ2-3	TGCGCCAGCAGCCAAGAGACTAGCGGGATCTTCACAGATACGCAGTATTTT	CASSQETSGIFTDTQYF
TRBD1	NA	TRBV18	TRBJ2-1	TGTGCCAGCTCACCACCTGGCGGGACAGGGTTCAATGAGCAGTTCTTC	CASSPPGGTGFNEQFF
TRBD2	once	TRBV24-1	TRBJ2-7	TGTGCCACCAGTGACCAGGGGATTAGCGGGAGGTACGAGCAGTACTTC	CATSDQGISGRYEQYF
NA	NA	TRBV18	TRBJ1-1	TGTGCCAGCTCACCAAGGTTGGTGGGGGATGACACTGAAGCTTTCTTT	CASSPRLVGDDTEAFF
TRBD1	NA	TRBV28	TRBJ2-7	TGTGCCAGCAGTTTGGGGACCGGGACAGGGGGTGCCTACGAGCAGTACTTC	CASSLGTGTGGAYEQYF
NA	NA	TRBV7-2	TRBJ1-1	TGTGCCAGCAGCTTATTAGGGATCGGGTTGGGCACTGAAGCTTTCTTT	CASSLLGIGLGTEAFF
TRBD1	NA	TRBV3-1/TRBV3-2	TRBJ1-1	TGTGCCAGCAGCCAAGATTCGGGGACAGAGAACACTGAAGCTTTCTTT	CASSQDSGTENTEAFF
TRBD2	NA	TRBV5-5	TRBJ2-7	TGTGCCAGCAGCTGGGACTACACCTACGAGCAGTACTTC	CASSWDYTYEQYF
NA	NA	TRBV21-1	TRBJ1-2	TGTGCCAGCAGCAAAGATCTACAGGGGAGCTATGGCTACACCTTC	CASSKDLQGSYGYTF
NA	NA	TRBV7-8	TRBJ2-1	TGTGCCAGCAGCTTAAGGCAGGGTTTTTCGTATGAGCAGTTCTTC	CASSLRQGFSYEQFF
NA	NA	TRBV28	TRBJ2-2	TGTGCCAGCAGTTTTCGAGCAGGGGAAGTCGCGAACACCGGGGAGCTGTTTTTT	CASSFRAGEVANTGELFF
TRBD1	once	TRBV2	TRBJ2-2	TGTGCCAGCCTACAGGGGGCGCACACCGGGGAGCTGTTTTTT	CASLQGAHTGELFF
NA	NA	TRBV7-8	TRBJ2-7	TGTGCCAGCAGCGACAGGAACGAGCAGTACTTC	CASSDRNEQYF
NA	few	TRBV6-5	TRBJ1-1	TGTGCCAGCAGTCGACAGGCCCAGAACACTGAAGCTTTCTTT	CASSRQAQNTEAFF
NA	NA	TRBV19	TRBJ1-1	TGTGCCAGTAGTATAGGGGTTAACACTGAAGCTTTCTTT	CASSIGVNTEAFF
NA	NA	TRBV6-1	TRBJ2-1	TGTGCCAGCAGTGAATTCGGCGGGGCTTCCTCCTACAATGAGCAGTTCTTC	CASSEFGGASSYNEQFF
NA	NA	TRBV27	TRBJ2-3	TGTGCCAGCAGCTCCTGGTCGGATACGCAGTATTTT	CASSSWSDTQYF
NA	NA	TRBV5-6	TRBJ2-1	TGTGCCAGCAGCTTGGGCCCCTATCGGCATGAGCAGTTCTTC	CASSLGPYRHEQFF
NA	NA	TRBV5-5	TRBJ1-4	TGTGCCAGCAGCTTAGGACTCCGGGAGGGTGAAAAACTGTTTTTT	CASSLGLREGEKLFF
NA	NA	TRBV6-2/TRBV6-3	TRBJ1-5	TGTGCCAGCAGTTACTCGAGCCAGAGGTCCGATCAGCCCCAGCATTTT	CASSYSSQRSDQPQHF
TRBD1	NA	TRBV2	TRBJ1-2	TGTGCCAGCAGCGCCCAGGGGGTCCCCTATGGCTACACCTTC	CASSAQGVPYGYTF